This T cell receptor (beta chain) was recorded in a study of tumor-infiltrating lymphocytes in localized non-small cell lung cancer (dated by TCRdb to the early 2020s). Background for the entire study: Several histologies were represented in the cohort, which also included both smokers and never-smokers as well as patients whose samples were collected after neoadjuvant chemotherapy. Resected tumor tissue and uninvolved lung tissue described as non-adjacent to the tumor were contributed by each patient, with both tissues obtained from the same patient. The same patients underwent several integrated assays, with TCR sequencing performed together with flow cytometry, multiplex immunofluorescence, RNA-seq, exome sequencing and proteomics. In total, the ICON cohort consisted of over a hundred surgical patients with localized non-small cell lung cancer who had their tumors resected. The paired tumor versus uninvolved lung comparison of immunoSEQ T-cell fraction included 45 to 65 patients.

The T-cell fraction in tumor and uninvolved lung tissue was obtained from TCR sequencing using the immunoSEQ assay. Per the original workflow: For survival analysis, patients were split into high (upper tertile) and low (lower two tertiles) T-cell fraction groups and compared by log-rank test. Paired tumor versus uninvolved lung differences in T-cell fraction were tested with a signed-rank test. Sourced from immuneACCESS, this table was stored by TCRdb with only in-frame sequences that have V and J called. A share of the clones is absent; for the studies checked, an unresolved V gene accounts for under half, and the remainder has no known explanation. V, J and clone size were drawn from that table, and D and trimming were deduced from the DNA. The sample contains 12,000 or so clones, 76% of them found a single time. The top ten clonotypes cover about a sixth of the sample. Regarding this clone: What this receptor recognizes is not known. Base qualities are missing; no much larger clone stands one base away.

Broad study findings and their caveats: Because assay coverage varied across patients depending on available tissue quantity, TCR sequencing was performed for only a subset of the cohort. The TCR-derived T-cell fraction showed no difference between the flow cytometry-defined immunotypes IM1 (good prognosis) and IM2 (poor prognosis). Higher T cell infiltration in tumors than in uninvolved lung tissue was supported by TCRbeta sequencing, consistent with immunofluorescence CD3 counts. Because different assays used different pieces of the same tissue, intratumor heterogeneity could not be separated from technical variation.

ICON enrollment began in 2016, and the last patient was enrolled in September 2018. A subcohort of some 80 patients provided fresh tumor and matched uninvolved tissue for in-depth immune analyses, with TCR sequencing among those analyses. TCR sequencing was performed on DNA isolated from bulk tissue, without cell sorting. V is pruned by 0 bases and J by 3 bases, leaving 5 bases of the junction without a gene match. From the cysteine through the phenylalanine, the CDR3 covers 15 amino acids. Only the CDR3 region is kept as DNA, spanning 45 bases read in frame from base 1. CDR1 and CDR2 are read off the germline V gene as SNHLY and FYNNEI.

The source is a human donor with non-small cell lung cancer. The chain joins TRBV2 to TRBJ2-7, with 7 junctional bases fitting TRBD2. The sample comprised uninvolved lung tissue not adjacent to the tumor. The nucleotides read TGTGCCAGCAGTGAAGCGGGAGGGCTACGCTACGAGCAGTACTTC. It encodes CASSEAGGLRYEQYF.